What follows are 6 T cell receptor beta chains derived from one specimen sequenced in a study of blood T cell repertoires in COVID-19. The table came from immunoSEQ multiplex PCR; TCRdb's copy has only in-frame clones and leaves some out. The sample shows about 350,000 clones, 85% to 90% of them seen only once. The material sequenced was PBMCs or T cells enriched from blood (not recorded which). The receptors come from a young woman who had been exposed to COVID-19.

CDR3 nucleotides: TGTGCCAGCAGCTTAAGGACTAGCGGGCTGCACAATGAGCAGTTCTTC. It codes for CASSLRTSGLHNEQFF. The chain has TRBV7-9 and TRBJ2-1; 11 bases map to TRBD2. Germline V gene lookup returns CDR1 SEHNR and CDR2 FQNEAQ (reference sequence). The CDR3 is 16 amino acids. V shed 2 bases, J shed 5 bases, and the junction held 5 bases outside the gene matches.

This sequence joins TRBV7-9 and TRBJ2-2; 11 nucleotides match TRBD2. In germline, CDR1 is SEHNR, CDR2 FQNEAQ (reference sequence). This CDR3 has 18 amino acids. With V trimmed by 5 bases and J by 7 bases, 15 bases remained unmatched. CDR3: CASSLGLAVRGNDGELFF. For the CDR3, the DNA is TGTGCCAGCAGCCTGGGACTAGCGGTCCGCGGGAATGACGGGGAGCTGTTTTTT.

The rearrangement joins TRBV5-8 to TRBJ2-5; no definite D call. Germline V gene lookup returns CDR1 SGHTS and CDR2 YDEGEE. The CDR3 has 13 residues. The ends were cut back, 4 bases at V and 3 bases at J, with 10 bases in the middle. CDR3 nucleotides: TGTGCCAGCAGCCGCCGAGCCGAAGAGACCCAGTACTTC. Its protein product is CASSRRAEETQYF.

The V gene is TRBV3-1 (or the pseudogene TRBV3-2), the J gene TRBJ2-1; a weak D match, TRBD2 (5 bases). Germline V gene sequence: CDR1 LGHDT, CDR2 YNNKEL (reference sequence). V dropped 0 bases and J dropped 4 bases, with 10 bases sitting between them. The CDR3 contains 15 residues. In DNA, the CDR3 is TGTGCCAGCAGCCAAGATCGGTCGGGATACAATGAGCAGTTCTTC. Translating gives CASSQDRSGYNEQFF.

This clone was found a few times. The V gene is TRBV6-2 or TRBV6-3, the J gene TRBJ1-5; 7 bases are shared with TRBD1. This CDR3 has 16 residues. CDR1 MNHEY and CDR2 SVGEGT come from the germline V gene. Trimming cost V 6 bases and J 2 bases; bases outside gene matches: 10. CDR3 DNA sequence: TGTGCCAGCAGCTCACCGACAGGGCAGGGCAATCAGCCCCAGCATTTT. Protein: CASSSPTGQGNQPQHF.

CDR3 sequence reads: CASIPTRLASDTQYF. In DNA form, the CDR3 reads TGTGCCAGCATCCCCACGCGACTAGCTTCAGATACGCAGTATTTT. The V call is TRBV7-8, the J call TRBJ2-3; 7 nucleotides line up with TRBD2. Per germline, CDR1 SGHVS and CDR2 FQNEAQ. V lost 7 bases to trimming and J lost 4 bases; unmatched junction nucleotides: 11. CDR3 length equals 15 residues. Variable domain in full (rest from reference TRBV7-8 and TRBJ2-3): GAGVSQSPRYKVAKRGQDVALRCDPISGHVSLFWYQQALGQGPEFLTYFQNEAQLDKSGLPSDRFFAERPEGSVSTLKIQRTQQEDSAVYLCASIPTRLASDTQYFGPGTRLTVL.